The T cell receptor (beta chain) under discussion was sequenced for a study of blood T cell repertoires in COVID-19 (dated by TCRdb to 2020 to 2021). Broadly, across the study: Samples from collaborators originated in the United States, Italy and Spain and spanned both the acute and convalescent phases of COVID-19. The dataset comprised deeply sampled blood TCRbeta repertoires from subjects exposed to, actively infected with, or recovered from COVID-19. Sample metadata almost always included a de-identified subject ID, COVID-19 status, age in years and sex. The repertoires were made available in a free public database intended to serve as a resource for research on the immune response to SARS-CoV-2. Where available, HLA class I and class II types were obtained from metadata supplied by the sample provider rather than from assay-based typing. The samples were drawn from the first 160 participants of the ongoing ImmuneRACE study and from about 1,200 subjects provided by 6 global collaborators. The material from the prospective study consisted of cDNA or gDNA derived from T cells, B-cell-depleted T cells, or PBMCs.

The CDR3 numbers 15 residues from cysteine through phenylalanine. Only the CDR3 part of the read is kept: 45 bases, read in frame from the first base. Germline trimming amounts to 1 base on V and 8 bases on J, with 4 as the count of junction bases outside the gene matches. CDR1 and CDR2 are drawn from the germline V gene: SGHRS, YFSETQ. TCRbeta CDR3 regions were amplified from genomic DNA using the immunoSEQ Assay, a bias-controlled multiplex PCR. On the authors' methods: Within the assay, amplification of reference gene primers was used to estimate how many nucleated cells each sample contained. To quantify the absolute abundance of each unique TCRbeta CDR3 rearrangement, sequence reads were collapsed and filtered. For each sample, productive Simpson clonality was calculated by taking the square root of Simpson's diversity index across productive rearrangements. This immuneACCESS table, as held by TCRdb, lists in-frame sequences with V and J called but not all clones. Of the missing ones, under half trace to an unresolved V gene in checked studies; the others have no known cause. The DNA gave D and trimming, while V, J and clone size come from that table. The sample records 150,000 to 200,000 clones, 75% to 90% of which are singletons. The ten biggest clones cover about 0.8% of the sample.

Participants in the prospective study were enrolled through a virtual design, were aged about 18 to 90 years, and lived in 24 United States geographic areas. To assign participants to cohorts, the prospective study relied on clinical history that participants themselves reported in a screening survey and a study questionnaire. Recovered participants in ImmuneRACE Cohort 3 were defined as having two consecutive negative NP/OP PCR tests, clearance from a healthcare professional, or resolution of symptoms. In the prospective study, mobile phlebotomists collected whole blood, serum and a nasopharyngeal or oropharyngeal swab from each participant. Additional blood draws and questionnaires over an approximately two-month period could optionally be provided by prospective study participants. Before DNA extraction, prospective study blood samples were shipped either frozen or at room temperature. Points on this clone: Its antigen remains unidentified. Base qualities were left out, and no much larger clone turns up one base away.

Results the study describes overall, beyond this receptor: The amount of clinical and demographic metadata varied by source and participant and was provided uncurated.

The material sequenced was PBMCs or T cells enriched from blood (not recorded which). In this chain, TRBV5-1 is recombined with TRBJ1-6, with TRBD1 identical over 9 junction bases. This clonotype originated in a woman aged 18-30 years who had recovered from COVID-19. The sequenced DNA: TGCGCCAGCAGCTTGATCACAGGGGGCGATTCACCCCTCCACTTT. Its protein product is CASSLITGGDSPLHF.